This TCR beta chain was found in a study of T cells in Graves' hyperthyroidism and ophthalmopathy. What was amplified from RNA transcripts were TCR beta CDR3 regions. The TCR CDR3 was amplified in a first-round RT-PCR using the HTBI primer set. TCRdb re-called the multiplex PCR reads with MiXCR, one entry per CDR3 protein. This table has some 700,000 distinct CDR3 sequences, 17% appearing once. Calling Graves' hyperthyroidism stable meant ophthalmopathy did not progress within 18 months. Any patient presenting with uncontrolled infection, other autoimmune disease, pregnancy or lactation was left out. CDR1 is SGHVS, CDR2 FQNEAQ, per germline. With 8 bases clipped from V and 2 bases from J, the junction kept 21 bases outside the gene matches. The CDR3 has 20 amino acids. Findings and caveats of the study: Most thyroid clonotypes expanded above 0.001 were also detected in blood.

Details on this clonotype: What it binds is unknown.

Sample: blood. The chain carries TRBV7-8 and TRBJ1-3, with 10 bases that match TRBD1. The clonotype comes from a man aged 50-59 years with Graves' hyperthyroidism. CDR3 DNA: TGTGCCAGCCGCCTGGCCCGGACAGGGGGTCCCGGCCCCACTGGAAACACCATATATTTT. Its protein is CASRLARTGGPGPTGNTIYF.